This T cell receptor beta chain was identified during a study of T cell responses to AZD1222 COVID-19 vaccine. Overall study findings and caveats: Receipt of two AZD1222 doses was followed by a rise in Spike-specific TCR breadth and depth. Dominant at 160-218 and 743-854, vaccine-associated CD4 TCRs also spanned spike. Nearly half of spike-specific TCRs reportedly target variant regions that are unmutated in the B.1.351 and B.1.1.7 variants.

Clones were sequenced by immunoSEQ multiplex PCR, and TCRdb holds only the in-frame ones, with some missing. The sample consists of tens of thousands of clones, around 89% of them appearing once. The V and J ends lost 6 bases and 5 bases respectively, with 14 bases between them. The CDR3 has 15 residues. Germline values: CDR1 LNHDA, CDR2 SQIVND (reference sequence). The table lists this clone with a count of one. Its cognate antigen is unknown. This chain links TRBV19 with TRBJ1-6; weak D call: TRBD1 (5 bases). The sequence was obtained from an adult in good health. The specimen comprised peripheral blood, sampled on day 0 of AZD1222 vaccination. The DNA of the CDR3 is TGTGCCAGTAGCCCCATGGTCAGGGATAATTCACCCCTCCACTTT. It encodes CASSPMVRDNSPLHF. Filled out from reference TRBV19 and TRBJ1-6, the complete variable domain reads DGGITQSPKYLFRKEGQNVTLSCEQNLNHDAMYWYRQDPGQGLRLIYYSQIVNDFQKGDIAEGYSVSREKKESFPLTVTSAQKNPTAFYLCASSPMVRDNSPLHFGNGTRLTVT.